The subject of this entry is one TCR beta chain. With 1 base removed from V and 0 bases from J, the gap between germline ends came to 7 bases. CDR3 length equals 16 residues. Germline CDR1 and CDR2: LGHNA and YSLEER. The data belong to a study of blood T cell repertoires in COVID-19. The wider study: PBMCs, B-cell-depleted T cells, or T cells were the source of the cDNA or gDNA that made up the material.

As handled by the study authors: Reference gene primer amplification gave estimated nucleated cell counts. Measured with immunoSEQ multiplex PCR; TCRdb has only the in-frame clones, and not every one. Clone size and the V and J calls come from that table; the DNA yielded D and trimming. Counted here are 200,000 or so clones, around nine tenths occurring once; the ten biggest clones make up around 6.6%. V usage is TRBV4-3 and J usage is TRBJ1-6; no firm D call. This TCR derives from a woman between 40 and 50 years old who had recovered from COVID-19. The sample taken for sequencing was peripheral blood. CDR3 in DNA: TGCGCCAGCAGCCAAGGTGGCAGCTCCTATAATTCACCCCTCCACTTT. It is translated as CASSQGGSSYNSPLHF.